The present entry profiles one T cell receptor beta chain with its context. What it binds is unknown. The CDR3 is made up of 13 amino acids. Germline V CDR1 and CDR2: MNHEY, SVGAGI. J gave up 9 bases and V 0 bases, and 4 bases lay outside the gene matches. These data belong to a study of cytotoxic CD8 clonotypes in ibrutinib-treated CLL. Background on the study: Outcomes included 24 partial and 2 complete responses; after median roughly six years, roughly 14 stayed remitted and roughly 12 progressed. Sequencing produced an average of roughly 230,000 productive templates and under 100,000 productive rearrangements per sample.

Investigators sought sequencing depths of between 1 in 200,000 and 1 in 1 million T cells. Clones were read by immunoSEQ multiplex PCR, and TCRdb kept only the in-frame ones, dropping some. The sample includes under 300,000 clones, about 72% of them seen just once. Study results and limitations: Public clonotypes were uncommon and contracted or stayed stable on treatment.

Sequenced material: PBMCs, taken at disease progression, from a patient treated with ibrutinib. This chain links TRBV6-5 with TRBJ2-7; TRBD2 agrees at 8 bases. This TCR was sampled from a human donor with chronic lymphocytic leukemia. CDR3 protein: CASSYSLAGGQYF. DNA of the CDR3: TGTGCCAGCAGTTACTCGCTGGCGGGGGGGCAGTACTTC.